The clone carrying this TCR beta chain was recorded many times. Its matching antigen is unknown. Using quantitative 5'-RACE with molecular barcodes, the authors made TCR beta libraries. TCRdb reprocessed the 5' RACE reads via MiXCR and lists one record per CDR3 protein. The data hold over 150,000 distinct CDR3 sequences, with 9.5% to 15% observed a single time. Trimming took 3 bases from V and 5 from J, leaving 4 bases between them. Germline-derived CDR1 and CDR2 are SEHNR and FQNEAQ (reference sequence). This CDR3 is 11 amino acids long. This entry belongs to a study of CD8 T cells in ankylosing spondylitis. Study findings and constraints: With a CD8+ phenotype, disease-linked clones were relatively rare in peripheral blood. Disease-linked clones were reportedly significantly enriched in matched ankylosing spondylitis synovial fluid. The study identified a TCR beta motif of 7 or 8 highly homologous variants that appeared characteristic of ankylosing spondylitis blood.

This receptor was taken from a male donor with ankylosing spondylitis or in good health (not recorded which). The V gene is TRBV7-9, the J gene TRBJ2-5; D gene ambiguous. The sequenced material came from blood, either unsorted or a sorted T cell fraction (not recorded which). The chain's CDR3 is CASSLLETQYF. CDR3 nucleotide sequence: TGTGCCAGCAGCTTGTTGGAGACCCAGTACTTC. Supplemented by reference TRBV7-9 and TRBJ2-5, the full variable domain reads DTGVSQNPRHKITKRGQNVTFRCDPISEHNRLYWYRQTLGQGPEFLTYFQNEAQLEKSRLLSDRFSAERPKGSFSTLEIQRTEQGDSAMYLCASSLLETQYFGPGTRLLVL.